The next 27 T cell receptor beta chains were all read from a single sample in a study of molecular identifiers for immune sequencing clone quantification. Each CDR3 protein gets one entry after TCRdb re-called the PCR reads with MiXCR. The sample holds 300,000 to 400,000 distinct CDR3 sequences, roughly a quarter seen once. Sequenced input: naive CD8+ T cells from blood, with Jurkat cell RNA spiked in. Subset: FACS-sorted CD8+CD4-CCR7+CD45RA+ naive T cells. The receptors shown here come from a human donor in good health. Some libraries in this study had Jurkat cell RNA spiked in.

Concerning this clonotype itself: A single base separates this from a much larger clone, so it may be a read error. The rearrangement joins TRBV25-1 to TRBJ1-1; perhaps TRBD1 as D (6 bases). Trimming shortened V by 7 bases and J by 0 bases, and 15 bases separated the two germline ends. The CDR3 is 15 residues long. Germline CDR1 and CDR2: MGHDK and SYGVNS. The CDR3 coding sequence is TGTGCCAGCATTGATACGACAGGAATGAACACTGAAGCTTTCTTT. Its protein product is CASIDTTGMNTEAFF.

This clonotype was counted a few times. This chain uses TRBV27 with TRBJ2-3; TRBD1 is a possible D gene (5 bases). With 3 bases removed from V and 4 bases from J, the gap between germline ends came to 8 bases. This CDR3 region has 13 residues. Germline assignment: CDR1 MNHEY and CDR2 SMNVEV (reference sequence). In DNA form, the CDR3 reads TGTGCCAGCAGTTTCGCAGGGTCAGATACGCAGTATTTT. Translated: CASSFAGSDTQYF.

This clonotype was observed many times. V and J are TRBV4-1 and TRBJ2-2; 8 nucleotides line up with TRBD1. Per germline, CDR1 MGHRA and CDR2 YSYEKL. The ends lost 5 bases at V and 3 bases at J; junction bases unmatched: 5. The CDR3 runs 15 residues. CDR3 nucleotides: TGCGCCAGCAGCTGGACAGGGTCGGACACCGGGGAGCTGTTTTTT. Protein sequence: CASSWTGSDTGELFF.

This chain uses TRBV5-6 with TRBJ1-1; 9 bases line up with TRBD1. Germline CDR1 SGHDT, CDR2 YYEEEE. V shed 3 bases and J 3 bases; nucleotides not matched to a gene: 12. The CDR3 contains 17 residues. The CDR3 protein is CASSSHGTGNHYTEAFF. For the CDR3, the DNA is TGTGCCAGCAGCTCCCATGGGACAGGGAATCATTACACTGAAGCTTTCTTT.

Many counts were recorded for this clonotype. This rearrangement joins TRBV25-1 to TRBJ2-1; TRBD1 agrees at 7 bases. The CDR3 totals 12 residues. V lost 5 bases and J lost 7; bases outside the gene matches: 2. Germline lookup yields CDR1 MGHDK and CDR2 SYGVNS. For the CDR3, the DNA is TGTGCCAGCAGTCTACAGGGGAATGAGCAGTTCTTC. Protein sequence: CASSLQGNEQFF.

The sample holds a few counts of this clonotype. The rearrangement joins TRBV28 to TRBJ2-7, with 8 bases matching TRBD2. V trimming: 6 bases; J trimming: 2 bases; junction bases outside the gene matches: 18. CDR1 MDHEN and CDR2 SYDVKM come from the germline V gene. The length of the CDR3 is 18 residues. CDR3 region: CASSDPTGSSGLPYEQYF. The CDR3 DNA reads TGTGCCAGCAGCGACCCGACAGGCTCTAGCGGGCTACCCTACGAGCAGTACTTC. Looking up the rest from reference TRBV28 and TRBJ2-7 gives the full variable domain: DVKVTQSSRYLVKRTGEKVFLECVQDMDHENMFWYRQDPGLGLRLIYFSYDVKMKEKGDIPEGYSVSREKKERFSLILESASTNQTSMYLCASSDPTGSSGLPYEQYFGPGTRLTVT.

This clonotype was detected a few times. The chain is built from TRBV29-1 and TRBJ2-2; D remains unclear. There are 12 residues in the CDR3. Germline CDR1 is SQVTM and CDR2 is ANQGSEA. The V end lost 7 bases, the J end lost 3 bases, and 9 bases lay between the germline ends. The CDR3 DNA reads as TGCAGCGGTGAGAGAGACACCGGGGAGCTGTTTTTT. Encoded protein: CSGERDTGELFF.

This clonotype has only a few counts. The chain carries TRBV29-1 and TRBJ2-1; 7 nucleotides align to TRBD2. The CDR3 is made up of 12 amino acids. The J segment lost 10 bases and the V segment lost 3 bases, leaving 6 bases of the junction unmatched. From germline, CDR1 is SQVTM and CDR2 ANQGSEA. The CDR3 reads CSVDEGGVEQFF. The CDR3 region has the DNA TGCAGCGTTGATGAGGGAGGGGTCGAGCAGTTCTTC.

This clonotype was counted at least ten times. The CDR3 is CASSQLALQETQYF. The CDR3 region has the DNA TGTGCCAGCAGCCAACTGGCCTTGCAAGAGACCCAGTACTTC. The chain has TRBV7-9 and TRBJ2-5; no clear D. This CDR3 has 14 residues. Trimming cost V 5 bases and J 2 bases, with 12 bases left between them. Germline CDR1 SEHNR, CDR2 FQNEAQ (reference sequence).

The gene calls are TRBV4-2 and TRBJ2-5; a possible D gene is TRBD2 (6 bases). Germline V gene sequence: CDR1 LGHNA, CDR2 YNFKEQ. This CDR3 comprises 13 residues. The V end was cut by 1 base, the J end by 5 bases, with 8 bases between. This CDR3 is CASSQGRGETQYF. Here the CDR3 DNA reads TGTGCCAGCAGCCAAGGTCGGGGGGAGACCCAGTACTTC.

There are many counts of this clonotype. V gene TRBV7-6 combines with J gene TRBJ2-7, with TRBD2 matching 11 bases. The germline CDR1 and CDR2 sequences are SGHVS and FNYEAQ. The trim removed 5 bases at V and 0 bases at J, leaving 6 bases unmatched. This CDR3 has 16 residues. CDR3 residues: CASSTPTSGGSYEQYF. CDR3 nucleotides: TGTGCCAGCAGCACCCCCACTAGCGGGGGCTCCTACGAGCAGTACTTC. Full variable domain (rest looked up from reference TRBV7-6 and TRBJ2-7): GAGVSQSPRYKVTKRGQDVALRCDPISGHVSLYWYRQALGQGPEFLTYFNYEAQQDKSGLPNDRFSAERPEGSISTLTIQRTEQRDSAMYRCASSTPTSGGSYEQYFGPGTRLTVT.

This clonotype was detected only a few times. V is TRBV4-3 and J is TRBJ1-5, with TRBD1 as a possible D gene (5 bases). V was trimmed by 1 base and J by 2 bases, leaving 9 bases between them. The length of the CDR3 is 15 residues. CDR1 and CDR2 (germline): LGHNA, YSLEER. The CDR3 DNA sequence: TGCGCCAGCAGCCAAGGAATAGGGGGCAATCAGCCCCAGCATTTT. This encodes CASSQGIGGNQPQHF.

This chain links TRBV12-3 or TRBV12-4 with TRBJ2-7, with TRBD1 matching 8 bases. The CDR3 covers 16 residues. The ends lost 6 bases at V and 2 bases at J; junction bases unmatched: 12. The CDR3 loop reads CASRGYTGQATYEQYF. The CDR3 nucleotides are TGTGCCAGCAGGGGTTATACGGGACAGGCTACCTACGAGCAGTACTTC.

This clonotype appeared a few times. The V call is TRBV9, the J call TRBJ2-2, with unresolved D. Trimming left V 3 bases short and J 6 bases short, with 6 bases between. This CDR3 is 12 amino acids long. Germline V lookup: CDR1 SGDLS, CDR2 YYNGEE. DNA of the CDR3: TGTGCCAGCAGCGGAAATTCCGGGGAGCTGTTTTTT. It encodes CASSGNSGELFF.

This clonotype was counted many times. The J gene is TRBJ1-5, the V gene TRBV7-9, with a possible D match to TRBD1 (6 bases). V was clipped by 5 bases and J by 2 bases, with 13 bases between them. There are 15 residues in the CDR3. Germline CDR1 and CDR2: SEHNR and FQNEAQ (reference sequence). This CDR3 reads CASSQTGMGNQPQHF. CDR3 bases: TGTGCCAGCAGCCAAACAGGGATGGGCAATCAGCCCCAGCATTTT.

This clonotype showed up many times. The chain links TRBV7-9 to TRBJ2-2; no definite D call. In germline, CDR1 is SEHNR, CDR2 FQNEAQ (reference sequence). This CDR3 comprises 13 residues. V was trimmed by 1 base and J by 4 bases, leaving 4 bases between them. The CDR3: CASSLGITGELFF. CDR3 DNA sequence: TGTGCCAGCAGCTTAGGAATCACCGGGGAGCTGTTTTTT.

This clonotype showed up just a few times. The chain recombines TRBV11-2 with TRBJ2-5, with D possibly matching TRBD2 (6 bases). Germline V gene lookup returns CDR1 SGHAT and CDR2 FQNNGV. Deletions cut 5 bases from V and 5 bases from J, with 18 bases between. The CDR3 spans 15 residues. The CDR3 DNA follows: TGTGCCAGCAGCCTGACCCCGCTAGCGTCTGAGACCCAGTACTTC. Its protein is CASSLTPLASETQYF.

This chain links TRBV4-3 with TRBJ2-3; a possible D gene is TRBD1 (5 bases). Germline assignment: CDR1 LGHNA and CDR2 YSLEER. This CDR3 comprises 16 residues. The V gene lost 1 base and the J gene lost 3 bases, with 14 bases spanning the gap. The CDR3 reads CASSQGSGYLTDTQYF. The CDR3 nucleotides read TGCGCCAGCAGCCAAGGTTCAGGGTATTTGACAGATACGCAGTATTTT.

V usage is TRBV12-3 or TRBV12-4 and J usage is TRBJ2-7; unclear D gene. Trimming took off 10 bases at V and 7 bases at J, with 17 bases between the two ends. This CDR3 spans 12 amino acids. CDR3 residues: CANSVPLSEQYF. Written as DNA, the CDR3 is TGTGCCAACAGCGTCCCCTTGTCTGAGCAGTACTTC.

This clonotype was observed many times. The rearrangement links TRBV7-9 to TRBJ1-1, with a possible D match to TRBD1 (5 bases). CDR1 and CDR2 (germline): SEHNR, FQNEAQ (reference sequence). The V and J ends lost 3 bases and 7 bases respectively, with 15 bases between them. CDR3 length equals 14 residues. The CDR3 DNA is TGTGCCAGCAGCTTGGGGCAGAGCGACAGTGAAGCTTTCTTT. It yields the protein CASSLGQSDSEAFF.

The V and J genes are TRBV4-1 and TRBJ2-7; TRBD1 is a possible D gene (8 bases). Germline assignment: CDR1 MGHRA and CDR2 YSYEKL. V gave up 3 bases and J gave up 3 bases, with 15 bases separating them. This CDR3 contains 15 residues. The CDR3, as DNA: TGCGCCAGCAGCCAGGAGGACAGGGACTACTACGAGCAGTACTTC. It encodes CASSQEDRDYYEQYF.

The sample holds many counts of this clonotype. This chain uses TRBV24-1 with TRBJ2-5, with 10 bases fitting TRBD1. The CDR3 loop spans 15 amino acids. Germline CDR1 KGHDR, CDR2 SFDVKD. V trimming: 3 bases; J trimming: 8 bases; junction bases outside the gene matches: 8. Written as DNA, the CDR3 is TGTGCCACCAGTGATCCGGGACAGGGGTCGGATACCCAGTACTTC. This encodes CATSDPGQGSDTQYF.

Concerning this clonotype: The conserved final phenylalanine or tryptophan is absent from the CDR3, which likely points to a read error. This chain links TRBV27 with TRBJ2-3; TRBD1 is a possible D gene (7 bases). CDR3 length equals 15 residues. V was shortened by 5 bases and J by 5 bases, with 17 bases between the two germline ends. Germline loops: CDR1 MNHEY, CDR2 SMNVEV (reference sequence). The CDR3 reads CASSPWTGGRDTQYL. In nucleotides, the CDR3 is TGTGCCAGCAGTCCCTGGACAGGAGGGAGAGATACGCAGTATTTG.

In this sample, this clonotype turned up many times. This rearrangement joins TRBV4-3 to TRBJ1-5, with no clear D. From germline, CDR1 is LGHNA and CDR2 YSLEER. This CDR3 contains 14 residues. Trimming took 4 bases from V and 2 from J, leaving 9 bases between them. For the CDR3, the DNA is TGCGCCAGCAGCCCGTCTTGGGGCAATCAGCCCCAGCATTTT. As protein: CASSPSWGNQPQHF.

The chain combines TRBV12-3 or TRBV12-4 with TRBJ2-3; TRBD2 might be the D (6 bases). V lost 6 bases to trimming and J lost 2 bases, with 12 bases between them. This CDR3 is built from 14 residues. CDR3 coding DNA: TGTGCCAGCAGCGCCGGAGGGGCCACAGATACGCAGTATTTT. It specifies CASSAGGATDTQYF.

This clonotype appeared many times. The genes are TRBV5-4 and TRBJ1-2; 12 bases agree with TRBD1. CDR1 SGHNT and CDR2 YYREEE come from the germline V gene (reference sequence). This CDR3 comprises 18 residues. Unmatched junction bases numbered 10, after V lost 0 bases and J lost 4 bases. The CDR3 loop reads CASSLDPGQGAVGYGYTF. The CDR3 region has the DNA TGTGCCAGCAGCTTGGACCCGGGACAGGGGGCGGTCGGCTATGGCTACACCTTC.

The chain is built from TRBV12-5 and TRBJ2-3; D is uncertain. The V and J ends lost 0 bases and 2 bases respectively, with 12 bases between them. Germline lookup yields CDR1 LGHNT and CDR2 FRNRAP. There are 16 residues in the CDR3. The CDR3 sequence: CASGLVESANTDTQYF. CDR3 DNA: TGTGCTAGTGGTTTGGTAGAATCTGCCAACACAGATACGCAGTATTTT.